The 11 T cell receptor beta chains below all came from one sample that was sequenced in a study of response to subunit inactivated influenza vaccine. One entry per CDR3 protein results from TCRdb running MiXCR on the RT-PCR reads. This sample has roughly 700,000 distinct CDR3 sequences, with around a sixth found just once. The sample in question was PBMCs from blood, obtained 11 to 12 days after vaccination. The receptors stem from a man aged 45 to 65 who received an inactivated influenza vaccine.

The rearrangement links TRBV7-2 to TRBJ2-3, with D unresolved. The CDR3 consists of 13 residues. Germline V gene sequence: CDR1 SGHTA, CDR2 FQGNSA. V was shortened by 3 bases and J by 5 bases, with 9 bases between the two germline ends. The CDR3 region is CASSFVDRDTQYF. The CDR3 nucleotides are TGTGCCAGCAGCTTTGTGGATAGAGATACGCAGTATTTT. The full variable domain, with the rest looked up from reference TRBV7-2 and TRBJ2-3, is GAGVSQSPSNKVTEKGKDVELRCDPISGHTALYWYRQSLGQGLEFLIYFQGNSAPDKSGLPSDRFSAERTGGSVSTLTIQRTQQEDSAVYLCASSFVDRDTQYFGPGTRLTVL.

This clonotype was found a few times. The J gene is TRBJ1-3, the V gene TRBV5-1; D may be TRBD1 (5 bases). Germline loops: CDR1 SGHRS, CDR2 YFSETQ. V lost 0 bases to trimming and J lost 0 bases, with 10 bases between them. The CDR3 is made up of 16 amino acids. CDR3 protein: CASSLVGTLSGNTIYF. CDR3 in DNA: TGCGCCAGCAGCTTGGTGGGGACCCTCTCTGGAAACACCATATATTTT.

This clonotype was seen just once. The CDR3 here is CASSLDAGLKETQYF. The CDR3 region has the DNA TGTGCCAGCAGCTTAGATGCGGGACTAAAAGAGACCCAGTACTTC. J is TRBJ2-5 and V is TRBV11-3; 7 nucleotides agree with TRBD2. Germline values: CDR1 SGHNT, CDR2 YENEEA. CDR3 size: 15 residues. Trimming removed 0 bases from V and 3 bases from J; junction bases left unmatched: 4.

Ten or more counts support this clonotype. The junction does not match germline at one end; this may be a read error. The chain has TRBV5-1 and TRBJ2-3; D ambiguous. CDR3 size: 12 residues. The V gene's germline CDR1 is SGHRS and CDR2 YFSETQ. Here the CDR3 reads CASSGGTDTQYF. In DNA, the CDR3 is TGTGCCAGCTCGGGTGGGACAGATACGCAGTATTTT.

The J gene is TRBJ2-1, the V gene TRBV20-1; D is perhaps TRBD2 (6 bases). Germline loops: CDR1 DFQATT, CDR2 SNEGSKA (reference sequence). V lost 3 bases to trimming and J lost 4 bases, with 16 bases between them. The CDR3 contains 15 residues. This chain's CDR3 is CSASSGGALYNEQFF. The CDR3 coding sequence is TGCAGTGCTAGCTCAGGCGGGGCCCTGTACAATGAGCAGTTCTTC.

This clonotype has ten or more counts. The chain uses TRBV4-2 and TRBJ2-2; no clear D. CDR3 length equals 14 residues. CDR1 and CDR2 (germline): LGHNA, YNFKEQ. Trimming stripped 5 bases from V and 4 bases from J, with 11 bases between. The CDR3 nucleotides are TGTGCCAGCAGCTCCCGGCGTGGCACCGGGGAGCTGTTTTTT. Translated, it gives CASSSRRGTGELFF.

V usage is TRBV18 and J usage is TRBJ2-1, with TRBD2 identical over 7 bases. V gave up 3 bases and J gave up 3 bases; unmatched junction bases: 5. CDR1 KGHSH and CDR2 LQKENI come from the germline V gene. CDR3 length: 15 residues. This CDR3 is CASSPGGRFYNEQFF. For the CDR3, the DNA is TGTGCCAGCTCACCGGGCGGGAGATTCTACAATGAGCAGTTCTTC.

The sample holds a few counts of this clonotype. CDR3 protein: CASSLGDAALYGYTF. The CDR3 DNA reads TGTGCCAGCAGCTTAGGGGACGCGGCGCTCTATGGCTACACCTTC. V and J are TRBV7-9 and TRBJ1-2; a possible D gene is TRBD1 (5 bases). V dropped 1 base and J dropped 4 bases, with 13 bases sitting between them. Germline CDR1 is SEHNR and CDR2 is FQNEAQ (reference sequence). The CDR3 contains 15 residues.

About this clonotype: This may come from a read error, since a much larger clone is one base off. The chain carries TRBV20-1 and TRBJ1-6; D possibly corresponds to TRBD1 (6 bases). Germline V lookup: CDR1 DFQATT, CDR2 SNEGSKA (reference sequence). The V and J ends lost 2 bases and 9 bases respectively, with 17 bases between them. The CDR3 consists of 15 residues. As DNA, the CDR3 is TGCAGTGCTAGAAGCCAGGGGACGGGGGGTTCACCCCTCCACTTT. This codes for CSARSQGTGGSPLHF.

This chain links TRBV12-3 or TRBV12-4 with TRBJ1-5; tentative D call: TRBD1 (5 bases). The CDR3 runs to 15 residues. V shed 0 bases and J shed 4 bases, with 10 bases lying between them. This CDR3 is CASSLAQAGNQPQHF. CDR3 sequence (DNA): TGTGCCAGCAGTTTAGCGCAGGCAGGGAATCAGCCCCAGCATTTT.

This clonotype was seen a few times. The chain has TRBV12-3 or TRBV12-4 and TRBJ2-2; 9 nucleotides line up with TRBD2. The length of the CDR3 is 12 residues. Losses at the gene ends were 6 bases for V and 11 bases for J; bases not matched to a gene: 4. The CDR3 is CASSWTSAELFF. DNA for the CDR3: TGTGCCAGCAGCTGGACTAGCGCAGAGCTGTTTTTT.